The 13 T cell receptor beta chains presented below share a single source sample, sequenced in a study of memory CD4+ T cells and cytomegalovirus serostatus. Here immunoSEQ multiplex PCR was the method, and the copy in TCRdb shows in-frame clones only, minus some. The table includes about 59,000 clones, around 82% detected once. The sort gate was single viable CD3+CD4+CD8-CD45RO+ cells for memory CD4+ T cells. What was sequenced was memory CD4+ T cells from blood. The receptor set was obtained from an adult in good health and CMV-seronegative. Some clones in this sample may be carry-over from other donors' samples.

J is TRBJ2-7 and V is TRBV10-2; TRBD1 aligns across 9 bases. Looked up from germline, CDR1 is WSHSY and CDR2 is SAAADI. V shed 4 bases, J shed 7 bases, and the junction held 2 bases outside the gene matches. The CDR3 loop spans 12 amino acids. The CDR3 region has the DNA TGCGCCAGCAGTGCAGGACAGGGGGAGCAGTACTTC. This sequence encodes CASSAGQGEQYF.

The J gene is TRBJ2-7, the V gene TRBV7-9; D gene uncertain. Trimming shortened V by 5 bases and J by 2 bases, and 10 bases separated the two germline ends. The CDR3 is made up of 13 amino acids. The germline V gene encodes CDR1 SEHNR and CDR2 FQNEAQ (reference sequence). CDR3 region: CASSHNTAYEQYF. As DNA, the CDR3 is TGTGCCAGCAGCCACAATACAGCCTACGAGCAGTACTTC.

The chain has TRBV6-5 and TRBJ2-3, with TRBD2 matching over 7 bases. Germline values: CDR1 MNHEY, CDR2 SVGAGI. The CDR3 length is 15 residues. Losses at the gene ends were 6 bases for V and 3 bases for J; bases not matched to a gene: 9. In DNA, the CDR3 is TGTGCCAGCAGCTTCCTATCGGGAGGAACAGATACGCAGTATTTT. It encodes CASSFLSGGTDTQYF.

CDR3 region: CASSLRSSDTQYF. The DNA for the CDR3 is TGTGCCAGCAGCTTACGTTCCTCTGATACGCAGTATTTT. The rearrangement joins TRBV13 to TRBJ2-3; D is ambiguous. The V gene's germline CDR1 is PRHDT and CDR2 FYEKMQ (reference sequence). Deletions cut 2 bases from V and 6 bases from J, with 9 bases between. The CDR3 consists of 13 residues.

The CDR3: CASSIKAGASNQPQHF. Here the CDR3 DNA reads TGTGCCAGTAGTATAAAGGCTGGGGCTAGCAATCAGCCCCAGCATTTT. The chain carries TRBV19 and TRBJ1-5; D might be TRBD1 (5 bases). V lost 2 bases and J 0 bases, leaving 11 bases between the germline ends. The germline V gene encodes CDR1 LNHDA and CDR2 SQIVND (reference sequence). This CDR3 has 16 amino acids.

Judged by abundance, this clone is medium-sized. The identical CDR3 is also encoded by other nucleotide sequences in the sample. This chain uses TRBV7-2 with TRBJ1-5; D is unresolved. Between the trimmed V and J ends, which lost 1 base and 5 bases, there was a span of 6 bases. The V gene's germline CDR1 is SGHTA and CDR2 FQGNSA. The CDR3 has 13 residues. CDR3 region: CASSLGRDQPQHF. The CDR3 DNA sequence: TGTGCCAGCAGCTTAGGCCGGGATCAGCCCCAGCATTTT.

The CDR3 here is CASSSSGRTNQPQHF. CDR3 bases: TGTGCCAGCAGTTCCTCGGGACGGACAAATCAGCCCCAGCATTTT. This chain connects TRBV27 to TRBJ1-5; D is perhaps TRBD1 (5 bases). Germline lookup yields CDR1 MNHEY and CDR2 SMNVEV (reference sequence). V lost 4 bases to trimming and J lost 4 bases, with 14 bases between them. This CDR3 is 15 amino acids long.

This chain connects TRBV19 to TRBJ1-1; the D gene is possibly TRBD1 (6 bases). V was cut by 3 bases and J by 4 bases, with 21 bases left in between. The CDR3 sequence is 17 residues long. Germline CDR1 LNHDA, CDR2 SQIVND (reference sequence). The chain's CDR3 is CASSIVIRGAVGTEAFF. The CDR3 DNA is TGTGCCAGTAGTATCGTTATCAGGGGAGCGGTGGGCACTGAAGCTTTCTTT.

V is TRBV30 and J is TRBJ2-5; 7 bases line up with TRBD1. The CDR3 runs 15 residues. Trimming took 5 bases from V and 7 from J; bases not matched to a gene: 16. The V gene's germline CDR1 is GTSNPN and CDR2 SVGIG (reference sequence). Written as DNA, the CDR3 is TGTGCCTGGCAGCACTCCGGGACAGCTAAAGGGACCCAGTACTTC. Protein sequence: CAWQHSGTAKGTQYF.

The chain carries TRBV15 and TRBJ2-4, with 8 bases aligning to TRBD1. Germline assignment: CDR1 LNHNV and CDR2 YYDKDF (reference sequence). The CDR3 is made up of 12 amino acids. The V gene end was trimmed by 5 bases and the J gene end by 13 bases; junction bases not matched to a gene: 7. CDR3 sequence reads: CATSAWTGSQYF. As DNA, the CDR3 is TGTGCCACCAGCGCCTGGACAGGGAGCCAGTACTTC.

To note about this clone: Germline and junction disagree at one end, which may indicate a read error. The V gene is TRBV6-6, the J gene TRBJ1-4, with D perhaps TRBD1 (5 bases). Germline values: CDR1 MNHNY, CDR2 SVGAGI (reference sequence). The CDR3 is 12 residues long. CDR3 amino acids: CASRSPQGRCSF. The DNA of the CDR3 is TGTGCCAGCAGGAGTCCCCAGGGACGGTGCTCTTTT.

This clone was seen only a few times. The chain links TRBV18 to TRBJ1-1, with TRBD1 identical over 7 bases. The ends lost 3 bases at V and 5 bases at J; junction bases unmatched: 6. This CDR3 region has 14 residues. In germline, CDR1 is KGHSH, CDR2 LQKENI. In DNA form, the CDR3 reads TGTGCCAGCTCACCTCCAGGGGGGCTAACTGAAGCTTTCTTT. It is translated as CASSPPGGLTEAFF.

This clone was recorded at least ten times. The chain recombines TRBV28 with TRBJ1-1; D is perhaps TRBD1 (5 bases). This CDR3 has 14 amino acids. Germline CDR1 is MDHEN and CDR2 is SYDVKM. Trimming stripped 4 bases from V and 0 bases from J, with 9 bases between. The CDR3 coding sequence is TGTGCCAGCAGTTCAGGGACTATGAACACTGAAGCTTTCTTT. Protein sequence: CASSSGTMNTEAFF.